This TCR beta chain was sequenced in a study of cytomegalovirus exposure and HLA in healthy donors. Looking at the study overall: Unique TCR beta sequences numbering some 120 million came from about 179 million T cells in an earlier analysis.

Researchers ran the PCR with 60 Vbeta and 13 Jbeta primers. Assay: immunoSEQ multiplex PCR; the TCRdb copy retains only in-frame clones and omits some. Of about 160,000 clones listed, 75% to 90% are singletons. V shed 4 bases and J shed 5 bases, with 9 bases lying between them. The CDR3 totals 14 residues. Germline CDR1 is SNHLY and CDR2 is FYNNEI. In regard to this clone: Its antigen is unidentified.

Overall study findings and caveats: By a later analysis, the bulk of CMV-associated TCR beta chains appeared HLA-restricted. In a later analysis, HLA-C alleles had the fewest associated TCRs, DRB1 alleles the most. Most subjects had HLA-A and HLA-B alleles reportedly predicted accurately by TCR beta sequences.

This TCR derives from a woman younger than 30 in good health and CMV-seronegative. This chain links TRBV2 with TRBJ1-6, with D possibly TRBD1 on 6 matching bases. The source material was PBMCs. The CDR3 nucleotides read TGTGCCAGCAGTGGGACAGTCAATAATTCACCCCTCCACTTT. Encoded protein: CASSGTVNNSPLHF. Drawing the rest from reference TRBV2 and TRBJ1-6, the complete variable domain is EPEVTQTPSHQVTQMGQEVILRCVPISNHLYFYWYRQILGQKVEFLVSFYNNEISEKSEIFDDQFSVERPDGSNFTLKIRSTKLEDSAMYFCASSGTVNNSPLHFGNGTRLTVT.